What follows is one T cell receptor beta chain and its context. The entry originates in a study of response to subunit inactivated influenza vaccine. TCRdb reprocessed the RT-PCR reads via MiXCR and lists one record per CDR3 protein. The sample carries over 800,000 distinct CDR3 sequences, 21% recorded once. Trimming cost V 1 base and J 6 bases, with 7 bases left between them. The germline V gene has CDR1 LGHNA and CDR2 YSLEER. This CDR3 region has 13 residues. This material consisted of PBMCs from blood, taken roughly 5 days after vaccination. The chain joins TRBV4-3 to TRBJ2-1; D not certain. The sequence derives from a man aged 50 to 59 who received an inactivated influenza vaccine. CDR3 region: CASSQVGSNEQFF. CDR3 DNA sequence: TGCGCCAGCAGCCAAGTAGGTAGCAATGAGCAGTTCTTC.